The clone carrying this TCR beta chain has only a few counts. Its matching antigen is unknown. This specimen comes from a study of post-analysis software for immune sequencing data. The overall study: Recorded subtypes: relapsing-remitting, secondary progressive, progressive-relapsing; some patients unannotated. Whole-study results and caveats: The study found TRBV5-6, TRBV5-1 and TRBV20-1 among four to six TRBV segments more frequent in patients than controls.

cDNA libraries for TCR beta contained unique molecular identifiers. Input amounts of roughly 0.9 to 10 million T cells were used. These gave some 500,000 cDNA molecules, so each molecule approximated one T cell. TCRdb processed the PCR reads anew with MiXCR; each CDR3 protein has one entry. The sample carries under 650,000 distinct CDR3 sequences, roughly 40% recorded once. This CDR3 is 13 amino acids long. With V trimmed by 5 bases and J by 4 bases, 2 bases remained unmatched. Germline lookup yields CDR1 DFQATT and CDR2 SNEGSKA (reference sequence). The sequence was obtained from a girl aged 5-17 years with multiple sclerosis. The rearrangement links TRBV20-1 to TRBJ2-3, with TRBD2 matching over 11 bases. Sequences were obtained from blood. The CDR3 loop is CSALAGGADTQYF. The CDR3 DNA reads as TGCAGTGCTTTAGCGGGAGGGGCAGATACGCAGTATTTT.